A single count supports the clone carrying this T cell receptor beta chain. Clones were sequenced by immunoSEQ multiplex PCR, and TCRdb holds only the in-frame ones, with some missing. Of approximately 75,000 clones in the sample, around 80% were seen once. The sample originates from a study of blood T cell repertoires in COVID-19. The CDR3 spans 14 residues. Looked up from germline, CDR1 is MNHNS and CDR2 is SASEGT. The J segment lost 4 bases and the V segment lost 1 base, leaving 3 bases of the junction unmatched. The receptor comes from a woman older than 75 with acute or convalescent COVID-19. The chain employs TRBV6-1 and TRBJ1-2, with TRBD1 matching 7 bases. Sequencing was done on a sample of peripheral blood. The CDR3 DNA is TGTGCCAGCAGTGAAGTAGGGGGCTTCTATGGCTACACCTTC. It yields the protein CASSEVGGFYGYTF.